This T cell receptor beta chain was identified during a study of T cells in Graves' hyperthyroidism and ophthalmopathy. This clonotype was counted a few times. Its antigen is unknown. Not enrolled were patients with uncontrolled infection, other autoimmune disease, pregnancy or lactation. The CDR3 is 19 residues long. With V trimmed by 7 bases and J by 0 bases, 13 bases remained unmatched. Germline V gene data show CDR1 as MNHEY and CDR2 as SMNVEV (reference sequence). Amplification yielded TCR beta CDR3 regions, with RNA transcripts as the source. The HTBI primer set was used in a first-round RT-PCR of the TCR CDR3. A single record per CDR3 protein comes from TCRdb applying MiXCR to the multiplex PCR reads. The repertoire consists of around 600,000 distinct CDR3 sequences, with 13% to 15% occurring once and the leading ten covering roughly 7.1%. Broader study findings: For ophthalmopathy, model prediction preceded onset by a median about six months. Most thyroid clonotypes expanded above 0.001 appeared in blood too. Researchers report that a 13 V-J model separated ophthalmopathy from stable hyperthyroidism.

The specimen was blood. This chain links TRBV27 with TRBJ2-2; 11 nucleotides agree with TRBD2. This receptor was obtained from a woman under 30 with Graves' ophthalmopathy. CDR3 sequence: CASTPEGLAGYANTGELFF. CDR3 coding DNA: TGTGCCAGCACCCCGGAAGGACTAGCGGGCTATGCGAACACCGGGGAGCTGTTTTTT.